The 7 T cell receptor beta chains in this list originate from one sample, sequenced in a study of blood T cell repertoires in COVID-19. Sequencing was performed with immunoSEQ multiplex PCR; in TCRdb, only in-frame clones are kept and a portion is missing. The data contain some 120,000 clones, approximately 87% of them singletons. Material: peripheral blood. The source of these receptors is a man aged 45-60 years with acute or convalescent COVID-19.

The chain uses TRBV19 and TRBJ2-6; no clear D. CDR1 LNHDA and CDR2 SQIVND come from the germline V gene (reference sequence). The CDR3 runs 16 residues. Trimming pared 5 bases from V and 0 bases from J, leaving 11 bases between. CDR3 in amino acids: CASSQAGISGANVLTF. The CDR3 bases are TGTGCCAGTAGTCAGGCAGGTATCTCTGGGGCCAACGTCCTGACTTTC.

The count of this clone is one. V is TRBV5-6 and J is TRBJ2-1; 7 nucleotides line up with TRBD2. The CDR3 length is 16 residues. Germline CDR1 SGHDT, CDR2 YYEEEE. After removal of 3 bases from V and 7 bases from J, the junction contained 13 bases not matched to a gene. DNA for the CDR3: TGTGCCAGCAGCTCCCCTAGCGGTCTGGGGAAAAATGAGCAGTTCTTC. Translation: CASSSPSGLGKNEQFF.

The J gene is TRBJ1-3, the V gene TRBV6-5, with D hard to call. V lost 6 bases, J lost 3 bases, and 15 bases lay in between. There are 15 residues in the CDR3. CDR1 and CDR2 from the germline V gene are MNHEY and SVGAGI. CDR3 in DNA: TGTGCCAGCAGGGTTTCCCCCGGAGATGGAAACACCATATATTTT. This sequence encodes CASRVSPGDGNTIYF.

The CDR3 coding sequence is TGTGCCAGCAGTCCCCGTCTGGGGGGAGGATCACCCCTCCACTTT. The encoded protein is CASSPRLGGGSPLHF. The J gene is TRBJ1-6, the V gene TRBV27, with a weak D call TRBD1 (5 bases). There are 15 residues in the CDR3. Trimming shortened V by 5 bases and J by 10 bases, and 18 bases separated the two germline ends. In germline, CDR1 is MNHEY, CDR2 SMNVEV (reference sequence).

This chain uses TRBV18 with TRBJ2-4; TRBD2 might be the D (6 bases). Trimming removed 0 bases from V and 4 bases from J, with 10 bases in between. CDR3 size: 15 residues. Germline values: CDR1 KGHSH, CDR2 LQKENI. CDR3 residues: CASSPPNSGKNIQYF. The CDR3 region has the DNA TGTGCCAGCTCACCACCGAATAGCGGAAAAAACATTCAGTACTTC.

The rearrangement joins TRBV5-4 to TRBJ2-7; 7 positions agree with TRBD1. Germline CDR1 reads SGHNT; CDR2 reads YYREEE (reference sequence). This CDR3 region has 14 residues. With V trimmed by 4 bases and J by 3 bases, 7 bases remained unmatched. In nucleotides, the CDR3 is TGTGCCAGCAGCCTAAACAGGGGCTTCTACGAGCAGTACTTC. Its protein is CASSLNRGFYEQYF.

V usage is TRBV6-5 and J usage is TRBJ2-4, with unresolved D. V lost 8 bases and J 1 base, leaving 12 bases between the germline ends. The germline V gene encodes CDR1 MNHEY and CDR2 SVGAGI. This CDR3 spans 14 amino acids. This CDR3 is CASASWLAKNIQYF. The CDR3, as DNA: TGTGCCAGCGCCAGTTGGTTGGCCAAAAACATTCAGTACTTC.